This is a list of T cell receptor beta chains from one sample in a study of T-cell reconstitution after alpha-beta-depleted transplantation in children. MiXCR, run by TCRdb on the PCR reads, gives a single entry per CDR3 protein. The sample contains hundreds of thousands of distinct CDR3 sequences, 9.9% of which appear only once. This specimen consisted of PBMCs from the stem cell graft donor, obtained from the stem cell graft. These receptors originate from a human donor who donated a stem cell graft to a child with SCID. Each CDR3 is given with its conserved first and last residue.

>TRBJ2-3|TRBV29-1
CSVERGPRADTQYF
>TRBJ1-2|TRBV5-6
CASSTGQAVYGYTF
>TRBJ1-2|TRBV20-1
CSARGVGQGVVGYTF
>TRBJ2-5|TRBV6-2/TRBV6-3
CASSYSKSSGADKETQYF
>TRBJ2-5|TRBV9
CASSGIGTGSTQYF
>TRBJ2-4|TRBV7-8
CASSLNRAGGIQYF
>TRBJ2-2|TRBV10-2
CASSADPGGRIGELFF
>TRBJ2-7|TRBV6-1
CASRSGQGSYEQYF
>TRBJ2-3|TRBV12-5
CASGPGAGTQYF
>TRBJ2-7|TRBV5-1
CASSQVTGGGEQYF
>TRBJ2-5|TRBV9
CASSVGRQTGGLLETQYF
>TRBJ2-5|TRBV9
CASSVDLYQETQYF
>TRBJ2-7|TRBV27
CASSKPGFEQYF
>TRBJ1-5|TRBV7-6
CASSPWGRGNQPQHF
>TRBJ2-3|TRBV27
CASIGGYSDTQYF
>TRBJ2-7|TRBV7-9
CASRPTSPYEQYF
>TRBJ2-4|TRBV3-1
CASSQVGGNAKNIQYF
>TRBJ2-7|TRBV12-3/TRBV12-4
CASRRDGISYEQYF
>TRBJ2-7|TRBV18
CASSPPGSSSYEQYF
>TRBJ2-3|TRBV15
CATSRDLAGGVTDTQYF
>TRBJ2-3|TRBV5-1
CASSSDGRIISTDTQYF
>TRBJ2-1|TRBV2
CASAHRPGGTSSISYNEQFF
>TRBJ2-6|TRBV12-3/TRBV12-4
CASSFVSSASGANVLTF
>TRBJ2-5|TRBV5-5
CASSLGAWGETQYF
>TRBJ2-7|TRBV7-6
CASSLDDDLSYEQYF
>TRBJ2-1|TRBV29-1
CSVLPSGYNEQFF
>TRBJ2-3|TRBV14
CASNRAGPSTDTQYF
>TRBJ1-2|TRBV9
CASSSLGTAGGYTF
>TRBJ1-2|TRBV2
CASSEKAFGYTF
>TRBJ2-1|TRBV20-1
CSARDLRGGRGGEQFF
>TRBJ2-1|TRBV6-1
CASSRGLAGRQDEQFF
>TRBJ1-1|TRBV19
CASSNVPGQGTFF
>TRBJ1-2|TRBV9
CASSVWDYGYTF
>TRBJ2-2|TRBV10-1
CASSDPLEGTTGELFF
>TRBJ2-5|TRBV5-1
CASSLGRAEETQYF
>TRBJ1-5|TRBV7-6
CASSLGTERPQHF
>TRBJ2-7|TRBV6-6
CASSNDRGRSF
>TRBJ2-3|TRBV5-1
CASSYGRVPDTQYF
>TRBJ2-7|TRBV7-3
CGSSLGAGYYEQYF
>TRBJ2-2|TRBV12-3/TRBV12-4
CANLSPTNTGELFF
>TRBJ2-3|TRBV10-3
CAISFSGDTQYF
>TRBJ2-7|TRBV5-1
CASSKSGQNYEQYF
>TRBJ2-2|TRBV7-2
CASSSVGRNTGELFF
>TRBJ1-1|TRBV20-1
CSAPGPFPEAFF
>TRBJ1-6|TRBV7-2
CASSLGIPYNSPLHF